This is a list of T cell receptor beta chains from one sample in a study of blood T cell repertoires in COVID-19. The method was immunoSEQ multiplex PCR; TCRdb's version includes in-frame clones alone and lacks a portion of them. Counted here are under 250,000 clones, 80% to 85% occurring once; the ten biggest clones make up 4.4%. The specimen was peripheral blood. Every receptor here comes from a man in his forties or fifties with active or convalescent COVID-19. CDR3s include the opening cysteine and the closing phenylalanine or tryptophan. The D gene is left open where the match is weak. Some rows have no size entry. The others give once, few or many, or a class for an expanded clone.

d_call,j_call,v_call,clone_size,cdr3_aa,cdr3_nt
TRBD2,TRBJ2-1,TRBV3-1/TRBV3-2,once,CAPSHAWGGGARSYNEQFF,TGCGCCCCCAGCCACGCTTGGGGCGGGGGGGCCAGGTCCTACAATGAGCAGTTCTTC
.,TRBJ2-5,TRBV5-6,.,CASSFAVETQYF,TGTGCCAGCAGCTTTGCGGTGGAGACCCAGTACTTC
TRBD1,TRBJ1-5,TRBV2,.,CASRSYRGTGLDQPQHF,TGTGCCAGCAGGTCCTATCGTGGGACAGGGCTTGATCAGCCCCAGCATTTT
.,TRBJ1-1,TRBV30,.,CAWSDRGNEAFF,TGTGCCTGGAGTGATCGGGGGAATGAAGCTTTCTTT
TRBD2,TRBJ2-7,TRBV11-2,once,CASSGAGGYEQYF,TGTGCCAGCAGCGGAGCGGGGGGGTACGAGCAGTACTTC
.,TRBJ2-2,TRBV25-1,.,CASSKTGNTGELFF,TGTGCCAGCAGTAAAACAGGGAACACCGGGGAGCTGTTTTTT
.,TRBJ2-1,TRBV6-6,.,CASTLDRPSSYNEQFF,TGTGCCAGCACCTTAGACAGGCCCAGCTCCTACAATGAGCAGTTCTTC
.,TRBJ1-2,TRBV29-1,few,CSVPSQGIYGYTF,TGCAGCGTGCCTTCCCAGGGTATCTATGGCTACACCTTC
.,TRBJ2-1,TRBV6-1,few,CASSDRGNEQFF,TGTGCCAGCAGTGATCGGGGTAATGAGCAGTTCTTC
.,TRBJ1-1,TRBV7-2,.,CASSLGVRDTEAFF,TGTGCCAGCAGCTTAGGAGTCAGGGATACTGAAGCTTTCTTT
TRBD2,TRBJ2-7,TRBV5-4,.,CASSLASGGAVEQYF,TGTGCCAGCAGCTTGGCTAGCGGGGGGGCCGTCGAGCAGTACTTC
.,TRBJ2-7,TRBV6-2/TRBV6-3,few,CASSSIPRGEQYF,TGTGCCAGCAGTTCGATCCCCCGGGGCGAGCAGTACTTC
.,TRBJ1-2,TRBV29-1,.,CSVEPGPNYGYTF,TGCAGCGTTGAACCGGGTCCTAACTATGGCTACACCTTC
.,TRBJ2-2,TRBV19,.,CASSLGGAGGELFF,TGTGCCAGTAGTCTGGGGGGGGCCGGCGGGGAGCTGTTTTTT
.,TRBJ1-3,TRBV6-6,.,CASNPTVSGNTIYF,TGTGCCAGCAACCCGACAGTCTCTGGAAACACCATATATTTT
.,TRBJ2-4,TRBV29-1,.,CSASRGNWQYF,TGCAGCGCTTCCCGGGGGAACTGGCAGTACTTC
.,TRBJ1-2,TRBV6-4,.,CARLIDTEGSGYTF,TGTGCCAGGTTGATCGACACGGAGGGAAGTGGCTACACCTTC
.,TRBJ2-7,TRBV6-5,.,CASSRGTRTEQYF,TGTGCCAGCAGCCGGGGGACCCGCACCGAGCAGTACTTC
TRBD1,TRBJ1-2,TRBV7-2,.,CASSPGGLFTNYGYTF,TGTGCCAGCAGCCCAGGGGGGCTCTTCACTAACTATGGCTACACCTTC
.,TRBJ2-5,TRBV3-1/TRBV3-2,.,CASRPPSGGGTQYF,TGTGCCAGCAGACCCCCTAGCGGCGGGGGCACCCAGTACTTC
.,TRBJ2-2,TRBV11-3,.,CASSLGGNTGELFF,TGTGCCAGCAGCTTAGGAGGGAACACCGGGGAGCTGTTTTTT
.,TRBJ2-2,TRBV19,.,CASSISRELFF,TGTGCCAGTAGTATAAGCAGGGAGCTGTTTTTT
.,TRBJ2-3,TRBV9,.,CASSVRQTDTQYF,TGTGCCAGCAGCGTACGTCAGACAGATACGCAGTATTTT
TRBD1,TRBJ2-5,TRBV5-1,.,CASSVTGEKYF,TGCGCCAGCAGCGTAACAGGGGAAAAGTACTTC
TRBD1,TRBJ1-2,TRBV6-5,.,CASRPGTGSDGYTF,TGTGCCAGCAGACCCGGGACAGGGTCGGATGGCTACACCTTC
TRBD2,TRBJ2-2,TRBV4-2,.,CASSPSQRGATGELFF,TGTGCCAGCAGCCCAAGTCAGCGGGGGGCCACCGGGGAGCTGTTTTTT
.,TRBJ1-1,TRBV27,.,CASSWGRRTEAFF,TGTGCCAGCAGTTGGGGGAGGAGGACTGAAGCTTTCTTT
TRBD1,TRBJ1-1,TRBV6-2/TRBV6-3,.,CASSYSPGGTEAFF,TGTGCCAGCAGTTACTCCCCAGGGGGCACTGAAGCTTTCTTT
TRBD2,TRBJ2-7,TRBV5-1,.,CASSLAGSGGNFMAEQYF,TGCGCCAGCAGCTTGGCAGGTAGCGGGGGGAACTTTATGGCCGAGCAGTACTTC
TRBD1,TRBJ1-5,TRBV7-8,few,CASSPPGTGGGGNQPQHF,TGTGCCAGCAGTCCCCCAGGGACAGGGGGCGGAGGCAATCAGCCCCAGCATTTT
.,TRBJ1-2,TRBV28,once,CASFIGIGRGYLNYGYTF,TGTGCCAGCTTCATCGGAATAGGCAGGGGATACCTTAACTATGGCTACACCTTC
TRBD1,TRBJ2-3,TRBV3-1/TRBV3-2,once,CASSQTGADTQYF,TGTGCCAGCAGCCAAACAGGGGCAGATACGCAGTATTTT
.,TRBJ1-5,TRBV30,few,CAWSVLSGQPQHF,TGTGCCTGGAGTGTATTGAGCGGTCAGCCCCAGCATTTT
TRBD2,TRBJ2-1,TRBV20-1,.,CSASPTLAGGLNEQFF,TGCAGTGCTAGTCCGACCCTAGCGGGGGGGCTCAATGAGCAGTTCTTC
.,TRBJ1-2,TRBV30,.,CAWSDGSAYGYTF,TGTGCCTGGAGCGACGGGTCAGCCTATGGCTACACCTTC
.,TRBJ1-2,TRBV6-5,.,CASSEGGGGYTF,TGTGCCAGCTCCGAAGGGGGTGGCGGCTACACCTTC
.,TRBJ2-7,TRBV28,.,CASRQFYEQYF,TGTGCCAGCAGACAGTTCTACGAGCAGTACTTC
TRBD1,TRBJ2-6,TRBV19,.,CASTRTGAFSGANVLTF,TGTGCCAGTACCAGGACAGGGGCCTTCTCTGGGGCCAACGTCCTGACTTTC
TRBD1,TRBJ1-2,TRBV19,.,CASSMGQMNYGYTF,TGTGCCAGTAGTATGGGACAGATGAACTATGGCTACACCTTC
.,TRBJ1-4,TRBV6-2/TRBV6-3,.,CASSYAGAHEKLFF,TGTGCCAGCAGTTACGCAGGGGCGCATGAAAAACTGTTTTTT
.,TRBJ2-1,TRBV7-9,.,CASRDPDRGNEQFF,TGTGCCAGCAGGGACCCCGACAGAGGCAATGAGCAGTTCTTC
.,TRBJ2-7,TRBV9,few,CASSPHGGGSSYEQYF,TGTGCCAGCAGCCCCCACGGGGGCGGGAGCTCCTACGAGCAGTACTTC
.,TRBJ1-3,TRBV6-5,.,CASSRTATRNTIYF,TGTGCCAGCAGTCGGACAGCGACAAGGAACACCATATATTTT
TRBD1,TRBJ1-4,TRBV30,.,CAWSSGTGREKLFF,TGTGCCTGGAGTTCCGGGACAGGGAGAGAAAAACTGTTTTTT
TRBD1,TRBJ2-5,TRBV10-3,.,CAIANRGETQYF,TGTGCCATCGCGAACAGGGGGGAGACCCAGTACTTC
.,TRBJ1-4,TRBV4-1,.,CASSQERRVTTNEKLFF,TGCGCCAGCAGCCAAGAACGACGGGTGACAACTAATGAAAAACTGTTTTTT
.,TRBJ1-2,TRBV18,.,CASSPSPGVAYGYTF,TGTGCCAGCTCACCATCTCCGGGGGTAGCCTATGGCTACACCTTC
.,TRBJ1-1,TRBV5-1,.,CASSSDSQAFF,TGCGCCAGCAGCTCTGACAGTCAAGCTTTCTTT
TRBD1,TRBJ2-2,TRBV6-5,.,CASSFTTGDTGELFF,TGTGCCAGCAGTTTTACGACAGGGGACACCGGGGAGCTGTTTTTT
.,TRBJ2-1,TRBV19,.,CASSIGPGVHNEQFF,TGTGCCAGTAGTATAGGGCCGGGGGTCCACAATGAGCAGTTCTTC
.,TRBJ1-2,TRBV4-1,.,CASSQVLQQGRPNYGYTF,TGCGCCAGCAGCCAAGTCCTTCAGCAGGGGAGACCCAACTATGGCTACACCTTC
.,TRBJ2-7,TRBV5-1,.,CASSLINSYEQYF,TGCGCCAGCAGCTTGATCAACTCCTACGAGCAGTACTTC